These 15 T cell receptor beta chains came from one sample sequenced in a study of T cells in Graves' hyperthyroidism and ophthalmopathy. The CDR3 regions of TCR beta were amplified from RNA transcripts. Carried out on the TCR CDR3, a first-round RT-PCR used the HTBI primer set. Via MiXCR, TCRdb re-called the multiplex PCR reads, giving one row per CDR3 protein. The sample records over 700,000 distinct CDR3 sequences, over 35% being singletons. Sequenced: blood. All receptors come from a woman in her thirties or forties with Graves' hyperthyroidism.

This chain links TRBV7-2 with TRBJ2-7; 7 bases match TRBD2. J was trimmed by 1 base and V by 5 bases; bases with no gene match: 17. This CDR3 region has 18 residues. CDR1 is SGHTA, CDR2 FQGNSA, per germline. The chain's CDR3 is CASSGPSSWRESSYEQYF. The CDR3 DNA follows: TGTGCCAGCAGCGGGCCCTCCTCCTGGCGGGAGAGTTCCTACGAGCAGTACTTC.

Comments on this clonotype: Just one base apart from a much larger clone, this may be a read error. The chain has TRBV6-1 and TRBJ2-7; no clear D. V lost 6 bases and J lost 2, with 17 bases in between. Germline loops: CDR1 MNHNS, CDR2 SASEGT. The CDR3 covers 15 residues. The CDR3 nucleotides are TGTGCCAGCAGCCACCCCGGCGGCGGAACCTACGAGCAGTACTTC. Its protein product is CASSHPGGGTYEQYF.

In its sample, this clonotype was seen a few times. The chain couples TRBV6-5 to TRBJ2-7; D ambiguous. The CDR3 has 14 amino acids. V was cut by 3 bases and J by 3 bases, with 12 bases left in between. Germline values: CDR1 MNHEY, CDR2 SVGAGI. The CDR3 nucleotides are TGTGCCAGCAGTTATCGCAAGACAAACTACGAGCAGTACTTC. Translating gives CASSYRKTNYEQYF.

DNA of the CDR3: TGCGCCAGCAGTGGTGGAGGGGGCCCAAGAAACACCGGGGAGCTGTTTTTT. Its protein is CASSGGGGPRNTGELFF. V gene TRBV5-1 combines with J gene TRBJ2-2, with D possibly being TRBD1 (7 bases). CDR1 and CDR2 from the germline V gene are SGHRS and YFSETQ. Trimming cost V 5 bases and J 2 bases, with 19 bases left between them. The length of the CDR3 is 17 residues. The entire variable domain, with the rest obtained from reference TRBV5-1 and TRBJ2-2, is as follows: KAGVTQTPRYLIKTRGQQVTLSCSPISGHRSVSWYQQTPGQGLQFLFEYFSETQRNKGNFPGRFSGRQFSNSRSEMNVSTLELGDSALYLCASSGGGGPRNTGELFFGEGSRLTVL.

The chain joins TRBV4-2 to TRBJ2-7; 8 bases line up with TRBD2. V gave up 1 base and J gave up 3 bases; unmatched junction bases: 5. The CDR3 is 15 amino acids. Germline CDR1 and CDR2: LGHNA and YNFKEQ. CDR3 DNA sequence: TGTGCCAGCAGCCAAGGTGGTAGCGGGGACTACGAGCAGTACTTC. Its protein is CASSQGGSGDYEQYF.

V usage is TRBV20-1 and J usage is TRBJ1-6; 10 bases agree with TRBD1. The V segment lost 5 bases and the J segment 6 bases; nucleotides outside the gene matches: 10. The CDR3 contains 16 residues. CDR1 is DFQATT, CDR2 SNEGSKA, per germline (reference sequence). The CDR3 bases are TGCAGTGCTTTTACCCCCCGGGACAGGGGTAATTCACCCCTCCACTTT. This translates into CSAFTPRDRGNSPLHF.

Notes on this clonotype: One end of the junction varies from germline; a read error may be responsible. The CDR3 nucleotides are TGTGCCGGCAGCATCGGGAGTGGAGAGACCCAGTACTTC. It specifies CAGSIGSGETQYF. The V call is TRBV5-4, the J call TRBJ2-5, with D perhaps matching TRBD2 (6 bases). This CDR3 region has 13 residues. In germline, CDR1 is SGHNT, CDR2 YYREEE (reference sequence).

There are a few counts of this clonotype. The chain employs TRBV4-1 and TRBJ1-1; D remains ambiguous. Trimming took off 4 bases at V and 6 bases at J, with 15 bases between the two ends. CDR3 length: 14 amino acids. Germline V gene sequence: CDR1 MGHRA, CDR2 YSYEKL. The CDR3, as DNA: TGCGCCAGCAGCCGAGACCCGGGTAAGGCTGAAGCTTTCTTT. This sequence encodes CASSRDPGKAEAFF.

The chain combines TRBV10-3 with TRBJ2-6, with D hard to call. The CDR3 sequence is 11 residues long. Germline values: CDR1 ENHRY, CDR2 SYGVKD. The ends were cut back, 11 bases at V and 2 bases at J, with 4 bases in the middle. CDR3: CAAAGANVLTF. CDR3 sequence (DNA): TGTGCCGCCGCTGGGGCCAACGTCCTGACTTTC.

V is TRBV29-1 and J is TRBJ1-2; D unclear. Trimming took 1 base from V and 7 from J, leaving 13 bases between them. Germline V lookup: CDR1 SQVTM, CDR2 ANQGSEA. The CDR3 covers 13 residues. The CDR3 here is CSVEGGQSCGYTF. The CDR3 bases are TGCAGCGTTGAAGGCGGTCAGTCCTGTGGCTACACCTTC.

Note on this clonotype: This likely comes from a read error, as the CDR3 has no conserved phenylalanine or tryptophan at its end. The chain's CDR3 is CASSRRDSYSPLHL. The CDR3 coding sequence is TGCGCCAGCAGCCGCCGGGACAGTTATTCACCCCTCCACCTT. The chain is built from TRBV7-2 and TRBJ1-6, with TRBD1 matching 7 bases. This CDR3 is built from 14 residues. The V gene's germline CDR1 is SGHTA and CDR2 FQGNSA.

With regard to this clonotype: Compared with germline, one end of the junction differs, possibly owing to a read error. This chain joins TRBV2 and TRBJ1-4, with 7 bases fitting TRBD1. This CDR3 comprises 12 residues. Germline CDR1 SNHLY, CDR2 FYNNEI. CDR3 sequence (DNA): TGTGCCAGTCGACAGGGCGGTGAAAAACTGCTTTTT. As protein: CASRQGGEKLLF.

In this sample, this clonotype turned up many times. CDR3: CSAQTKGSALRSPLHF. CDR3 in DNA: TGCAGTGCCCAAACAAAGGGTTCCGCCCTACGCTCACCCCTCCACTTT. The chain carries TRBV20-1 and TRBJ1-6; D call uncertain. CDR1 is DFQATT and CDR2 is SNEGSKA in the germline V gene (reference sequence). Trimming stripped 6 bases from V and 10 bases from J, with 25 bases between. CDR3 length equals 16 residues.

The sample holds many counts of this clonotype. CDR3 residues: CAISESDEQYF. The CDR3 nucleotides are TGTGCCATCAGTGAGTCTGACGAGCAGTACTTC. This rearrangement joins TRBV10-3 to TRBJ2-7; D is unclear. This CDR3 has 11 amino acids. The V end was cut by 0 bases, the J end by 5 bases, with 2 bases between. Germline CDR1 reads ENHRY; CDR2 reads SYGVKD.

With respect to this clonotype: One junction end does not reproduce the germline sequence, and a read error may be involved. The gene calls are TRBV7-2 and TRBJ1-2; D unresolved. Germline CDR1 SGHTA, CDR2 FQGNSA. CDR3 size: 15 residues. The CDR3: CASSLYRLANYGCTF. The CDR3, as DNA: TGTGCCAGCAGCTTGTACAGACTAGCTAACTATGGCTGCACCTTC.